One sample yielded the 5 T cell receptor beta chains listed below, sequenced in a study of blood T cell repertoires in COVID-19. TCRdb's copy holds only in-frame clones and misses some; the assay was immunoSEQ multiplex PCR. Altogether approximately 100,000 clones are present, around 80% being singletons, with the ten largest covering around 25%. The sample taken for sequencing was peripheral blood. The receptors stem from a man between 60 and 70 years old with acute or convalescent COVID-19.

This chain joins TRBV4-1 and TRBJ2-3; 13 bases align to TRBD2. This CDR3 is built from 16 residues. The V gene's germline CDR1 is MGHRA and CDR2 YSYEKL. V lost 4 bases to trimming and J lost 5 bases; unmatched junction nucleotides: 6. CDR3 DNA: TGCGCCAGCAGCCGCTCGACTAGCGGGGGGCGAGATACGCAGTATTTT. It yields the protein CASSRSTSGGRDTQYF.

The rearrangement joins TRBV9 to TRBJ1-1, with TRBD1 matching over 8 bases. This CDR3 comprises 14 residues. Germline CDR1 reads SGDLS; CDR2 reads YYNGEE. The junction had 5 bases not matched to a gene; V was cut back by 3 bases and J by 4 bases. This chain's CDR3 is CASSETGEATEAFF. For the CDR3, the DNA is TGTGCCAGCAGCGAGACAGGGGAGGCCACTGAAGCTTTCTTT.

This chain links TRBV10-3 with TRBJ1-5; D is undetermined. The CDR3 has 13 residues. Germline CDR1 is ENHRY and CDR2 is SYGVKD. Deletions cut 2 bases from V and 3 bases from J, with 5 bases between. DNA of the CDR3: TGTGCCATCAGTGAGAGCGTCAATCAGCCCCAGCATTTT. It is translated as CAISESVNQPQHF.

This clone was seen once. The genes are TRBV18 and TRBJ2-7; D gene unclear. The V and J ends lost 5 bases and 3 bases respectively, with 8 bases between them. This CDR3 spans 12 amino acids. Germline CDR1 reads KGHSH; CDR2 reads LQKENI. In DNA, the CDR3 is TGTGCCAGCTCAGCACTCAACTACGAGCAGTACTTC. Its protein product is CASSALNYEQYF.

The CDR3 loop reads CASSLLRGGQETQYF. The CDR3 DNA is TGTGCCAGCAGCTTGCTACGGGGGGGGCAAGAGACCCAGTACTTC. The chain has TRBV7-2 and TRBJ2-5; 8 bases fit TRBD2. J gave up 2 bases and V 3 bases, and 5 bases lay outside the gene matches. CDR3 size: 15 residues. Germline V gene lookup returns CDR1 SGHTA and CDR2 FQGNSA.